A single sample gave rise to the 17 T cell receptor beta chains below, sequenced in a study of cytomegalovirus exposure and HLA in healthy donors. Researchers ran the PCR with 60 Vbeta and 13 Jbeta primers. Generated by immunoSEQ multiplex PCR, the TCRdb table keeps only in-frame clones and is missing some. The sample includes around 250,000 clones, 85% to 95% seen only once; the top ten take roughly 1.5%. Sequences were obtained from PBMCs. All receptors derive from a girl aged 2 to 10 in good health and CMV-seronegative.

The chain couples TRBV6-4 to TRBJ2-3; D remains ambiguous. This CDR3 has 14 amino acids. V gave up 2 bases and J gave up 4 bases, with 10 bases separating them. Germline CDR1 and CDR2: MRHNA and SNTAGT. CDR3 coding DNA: TGTGCCAGCAGTGACCAGGCTGCGTCAGATACGCAGTATTTT. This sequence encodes CASSDQAASDTQYF.

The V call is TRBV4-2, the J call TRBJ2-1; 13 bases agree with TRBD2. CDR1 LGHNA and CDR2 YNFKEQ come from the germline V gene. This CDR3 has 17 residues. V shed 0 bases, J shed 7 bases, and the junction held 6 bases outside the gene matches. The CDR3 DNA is TGTGCCAGCAGCCAAGAGTCCGGGACTAGCGGGGAAAATGAGCAGTTCTTC. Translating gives CASSQESGTSGENEQFF.

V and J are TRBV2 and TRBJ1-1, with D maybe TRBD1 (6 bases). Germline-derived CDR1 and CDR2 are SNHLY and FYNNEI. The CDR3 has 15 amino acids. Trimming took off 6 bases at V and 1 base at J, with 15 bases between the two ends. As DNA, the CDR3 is TGTGCCAGCAGAGTAACAGGGTTGGCGAACACTGAAGCTTTCTTT. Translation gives CASRVTGLANTEAFF.

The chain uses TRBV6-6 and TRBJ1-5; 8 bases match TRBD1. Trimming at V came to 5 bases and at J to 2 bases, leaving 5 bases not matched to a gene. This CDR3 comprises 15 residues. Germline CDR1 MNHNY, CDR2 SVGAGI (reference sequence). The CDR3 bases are TGTGCCAGCAGTGACAGGGGTTTTGGCAATCAGCCCCAGCATTTT. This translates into CASSDRGFGNQPQHF.

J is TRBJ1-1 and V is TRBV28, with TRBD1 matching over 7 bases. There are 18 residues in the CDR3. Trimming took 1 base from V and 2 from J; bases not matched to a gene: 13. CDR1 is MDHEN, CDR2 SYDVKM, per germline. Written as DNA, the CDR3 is TGTGCCAGCAGTTTATTATCCCGACCGGGACAGTTTAACACTGAAGCTTTCTTT. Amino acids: CASSLLSRPGQFNTEAFF.

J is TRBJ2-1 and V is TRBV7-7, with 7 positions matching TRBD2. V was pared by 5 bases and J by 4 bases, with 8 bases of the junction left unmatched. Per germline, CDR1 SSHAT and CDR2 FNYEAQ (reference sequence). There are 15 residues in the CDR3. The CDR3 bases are TGTGCCAGCAGCCCGCGGGAGACCCAATACAATGAGCAGTTCTTC. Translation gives CASSPRETQYNEQFF.

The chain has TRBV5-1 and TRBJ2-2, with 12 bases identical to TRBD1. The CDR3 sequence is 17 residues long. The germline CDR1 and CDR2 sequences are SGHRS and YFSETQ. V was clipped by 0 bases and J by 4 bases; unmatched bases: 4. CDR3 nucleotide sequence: TGCGCCAGCAGCTTGGCCGGGGGACAGGGGGCCACCGGGGAGCTGTTTTTT. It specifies CASSLAGGQGATGELFF.

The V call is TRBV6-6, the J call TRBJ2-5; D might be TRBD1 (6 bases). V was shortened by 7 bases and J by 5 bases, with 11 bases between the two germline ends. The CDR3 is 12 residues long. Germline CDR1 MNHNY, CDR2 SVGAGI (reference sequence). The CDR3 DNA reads TGTGCCAGCATAGGGGGTGGGGAGACCCAGTACTTC. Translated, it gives CASIGGGETQYF.

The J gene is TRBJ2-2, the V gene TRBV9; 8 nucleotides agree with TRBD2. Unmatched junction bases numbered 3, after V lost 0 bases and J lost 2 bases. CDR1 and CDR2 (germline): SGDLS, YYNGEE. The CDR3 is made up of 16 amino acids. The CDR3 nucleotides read TGTGCCAGCAGCGTAGGCGGGGGGCCCAACACCGGGGAGCTGTTTTTT. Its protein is CASSVGGGPNTGELFF.

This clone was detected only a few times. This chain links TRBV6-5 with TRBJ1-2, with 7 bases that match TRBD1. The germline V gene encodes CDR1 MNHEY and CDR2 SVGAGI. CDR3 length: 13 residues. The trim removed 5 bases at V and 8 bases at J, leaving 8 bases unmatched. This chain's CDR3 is CASSAPQGTGYTF. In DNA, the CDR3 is TGTGCCAGCAGTGCCCCACAGGGGACCGGCTACACCTTC.

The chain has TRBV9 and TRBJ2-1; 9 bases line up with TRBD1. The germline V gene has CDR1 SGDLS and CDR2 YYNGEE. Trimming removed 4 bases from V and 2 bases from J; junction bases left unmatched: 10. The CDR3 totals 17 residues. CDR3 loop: CASSPSGTGIPYNEQFF. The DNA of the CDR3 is TGTGCCAGCAGCCCCTCCGGGACAGGGATACCCTACAATGAGCAGTTCTTC.

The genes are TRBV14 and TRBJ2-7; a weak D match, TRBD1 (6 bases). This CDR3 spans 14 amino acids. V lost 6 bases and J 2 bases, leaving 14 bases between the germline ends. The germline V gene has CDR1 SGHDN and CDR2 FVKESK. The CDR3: CASSTYRDAYEQYF. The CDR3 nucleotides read TGTGCCAGCAGTACCTACAGGGATGCCTACGAGCAGTACTTC.

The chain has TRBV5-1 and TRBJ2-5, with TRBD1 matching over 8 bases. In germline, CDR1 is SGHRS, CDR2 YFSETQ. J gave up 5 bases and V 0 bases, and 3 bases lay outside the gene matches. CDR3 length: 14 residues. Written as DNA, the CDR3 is TGCGCCAGCAGCTTGGGAACAGGGGGGGAGACCCAGTACTTC. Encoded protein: CASSLGTGGETQYF.

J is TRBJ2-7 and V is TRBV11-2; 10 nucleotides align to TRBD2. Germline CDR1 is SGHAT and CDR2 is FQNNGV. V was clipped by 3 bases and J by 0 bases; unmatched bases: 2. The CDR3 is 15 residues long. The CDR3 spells CASSLGTSVSYEQYF. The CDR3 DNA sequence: TGTGCCAGCAGCTTGGGGACTAGCGTCTCCTACGAGCAGTACTTC.

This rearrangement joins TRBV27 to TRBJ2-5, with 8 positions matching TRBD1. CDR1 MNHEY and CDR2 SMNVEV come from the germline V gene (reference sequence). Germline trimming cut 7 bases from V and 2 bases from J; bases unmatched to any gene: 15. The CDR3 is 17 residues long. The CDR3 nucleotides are TGTGCCAGCACCAAATCCGGACTCCGGGACAGGCAAGAGACCCAGTACTTC. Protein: CASTKSGLRDRQETQYF.

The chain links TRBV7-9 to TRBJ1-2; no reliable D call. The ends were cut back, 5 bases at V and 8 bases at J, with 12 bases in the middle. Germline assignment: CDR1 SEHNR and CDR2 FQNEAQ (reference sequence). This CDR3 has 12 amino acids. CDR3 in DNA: TGTGCCAGCAGCGTGACGGGTCTCGGCTACACCTTC. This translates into CASSVTGLGYTF.

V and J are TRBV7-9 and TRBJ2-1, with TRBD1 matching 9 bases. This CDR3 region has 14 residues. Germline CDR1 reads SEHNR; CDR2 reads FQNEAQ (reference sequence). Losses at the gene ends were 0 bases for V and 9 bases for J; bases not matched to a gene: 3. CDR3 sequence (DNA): TGTGCCAGCAGCTTAGCAGGACAGGGGACTGAGCAGTTCTTC. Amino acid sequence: CASSLAGQGTEQFF.